What follows are 10 T cell receptor beta chains derived from one specimen sequenced in a study of T-cell reconstitution after alpha-beta-depleted transplantation in children. The TCRbeta library incorporated unique molecular identifiers. TCRdb ran MiXCR on the PCR reads and lists one entry per CDR3 protein. This sample has roughly 790,000 distinct CDR3 sequences; roughly 16% occur once, and the top ten carry approximately 4.5%. This specimen was PBMCs, mostly from graft donor cells, taken 360 days after TCRalphabeta/CD19-depleted stem cell transplant. The receptors stem from a male patient younger than 18 who had a stem cell transplant for acute lymphoblastic leukemia, so the T cells may come from the graft donor.

Only a few counts were recorded for this clonotype. The chain couples TRBV7-9 to TRBJ1-2; D might be TRBD1 (6 bases). The germline gives CDR1 SEHNR, CDR2 FQNEAQ (reference sequence). This CDR3 is 17 amino acids long. Deletions cut 3 bases from V and 0 bases from J, with 17 bases between. In DNA, the CDR3 is TGTGCCAGCAGCTTGACGACAGGTCCCCCTTCTAACTATGGCTACACCTTC. It is translated as CASSLTTGPPSNYGYTF.

This clonotype was detected only a few times. The genes are TRBV27 and TRBJ2-5, with D unresolved. Trimming cost V 5 bases and J 9 bases, with 7 bases left between them. Looked up from germline, CDR1 is MNHEY and CDR2 is SMNVEV (reference sequence). This CDR3 has 10 residues. The CDR3 DNA reads TGTGCCAGCAGTCCCCTTCCCCAGTACTTC. It translates to CASSPLPQYF.

The J gene is TRBJ2-7, the V gene TRBV5-6, with D tentatively TRBD1 or TRBD2 (5 bases each). Germline V gives CDR1 SGHDT, CDR2 YYEEEE. V was shortened by 4 bases and J by 0 bases, with 20 bases between the two germline ends. This CDR3 region has 17 residues. DNA for the CDR3: TGTGCCAGCAGCCCCCGGCGGCTCGGGACGGCCTCCTACGAGCAGTACTTC. Translated, it gives CASSPRRLGTASYEQYF.

The rearrangement uses TRBV6-2 or TRBV6-3 and TRBJ2-1, with D possibly TRBD2 on 5 matching bases. This CDR3 contains 14 residues. CDR1 and CDR2 from the germline V gene are MNHEY and SVGEGT. The V end was cut by 7 bases, the J end by 0 bases, with 10 bases between. The CDR3 here is CASTAGYSYNEQFF. CDR3 sequence (DNA): TGTGCCAGCACCGCGGGCTACTCCTACAATGAGCAGTTCTTC.

The chain has TRBV7-6 and TRBJ1-6; 8 nucleotides match TRBD1. With V trimmed by 4 bases and J by 7 bases, 6 bases remained unmatched. The germline V gene has CDR1 SGHVS and CDR2 FNYEAQ. The CDR3 has 15 residues. The CDR3 DNA follows: TGTGCCAGCAGCTCACGACAGGGGCCGAATTCACCCCTCCACTTT. Its protein is CASSSRQGPNSPLHF.

This clonotype was detected many times. The gene calls are TRBV10-3 and TRBJ2-7, with D perhaps being TRBD1 or TRBD2 (5 bases each). The germline V and J ends were trimmed by 4 bases and 5 bases, with 15 bases remaining between them. The germline CDR1 and CDR2 sequences are ENHRY and SYGVKD. This CDR3 is 14 amino acids long. For the CDR3, the DNA is TGTGCCATCAGTGGGGGCCGGGACCTTAACGAGCAGTACTTC. It encodes CAISGGRDLNEQYF.

This chain joins TRBV7-2 and TRBJ2-5; 7 positions agree with TRBD2. Germline CDR1 is SGHTA and CDR2 is FQGNSA. V lost 4 bases and J lost 5; bases outside the gene matches: 10. This CDR3 has 15 residues. The chain's CDR3 is CASSWGGDLRETQYF. CDR3 DNA: TGTGCCAGCAGCTGGGGGGGGGACCTCCGGGAGACCCAGTACTTC.

This clonotype has a handful of counts. The chain combines TRBV7-2 with TRBJ2-4; 7 positions match TRBD1. Germline CDR1 is SGHTA and CDR2 is FQGNSA. The CDR3 is 19 amino acids. V gave up 3 bases and J gave up 3 bases; unmatched junction bases: 17. The CDR3 loop is CASSFPLRQQGIVKNIQYF. CDR3 DNA sequence: TGTGCCAGCAGCTTCCCGCTACGACAACAGGGGATAGTCAAAAACATTCAGTACTTC.

In its sample, this clonotype was seen a few times. The chain couples TRBV9 to TRBJ2-1; D unclear. The CDR3 spans 15 residues. The V gene's germline CDR1 is SGDLS and CDR2 YYNGEE. The germline V and J ends were trimmed by 0 bases and 5 bases, with 12 bases remaining between them. The CDR3 sequence is CASSVASQRHNEQFF. DNA of the CDR3: TGTGCCAGCAGCGTAGCTAGTCAGAGGCACAATGAGCAGTTCTTC.

The V and J genes are TRBV7-8 and TRBJ2-3; 11 bases map to TRBD2. J lost 4 bases, V lost 4 bases, and 10 bases had no gene match. CDR1 and CDR2 from the germline V gene are SGHVS and FQNEAQ. This CDR3 contains 17 residues. The CDR3 sequence: CASSSRASGRWADTQYF. The CDR3 DNA sequence: TGTGCCAGCAGCTCCCGGGCTAGCGGGAGGTGGGCAGATACGCAGTATTTT.